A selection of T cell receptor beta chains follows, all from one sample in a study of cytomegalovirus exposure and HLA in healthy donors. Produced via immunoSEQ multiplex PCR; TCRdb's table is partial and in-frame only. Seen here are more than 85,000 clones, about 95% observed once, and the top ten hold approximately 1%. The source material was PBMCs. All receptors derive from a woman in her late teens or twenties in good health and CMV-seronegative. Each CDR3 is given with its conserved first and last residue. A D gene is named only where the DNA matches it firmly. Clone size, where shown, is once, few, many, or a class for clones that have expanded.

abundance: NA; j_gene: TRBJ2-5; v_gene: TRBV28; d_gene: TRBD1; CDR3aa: CASSLRGRGETQYF; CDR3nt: TGTGCCAGCAGTTTAAGGGGGCGCGGGGAGACCCAGTACTTC
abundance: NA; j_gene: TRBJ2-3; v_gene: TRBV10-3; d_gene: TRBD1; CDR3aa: CAASRDRDTDTQYF; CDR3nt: TGTGCCGCATCCCGGGACAGGGACACAGATACGCAGTATTTT
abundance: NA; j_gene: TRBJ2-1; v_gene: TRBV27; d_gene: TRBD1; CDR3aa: CASKPRTGDNEQFF; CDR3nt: TGTGCCAGCAAACCCAGGACAGGTGACAATGAGCAGTTCTTC
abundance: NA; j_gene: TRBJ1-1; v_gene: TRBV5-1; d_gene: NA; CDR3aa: CASSLEGQGEAFF; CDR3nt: TGCGCCAGCAGCTTGGAGGGGCAGGGTGAAGCTTTCTTT
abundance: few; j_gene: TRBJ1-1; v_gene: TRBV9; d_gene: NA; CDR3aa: CASSVSYRGSTEAFF; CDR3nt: TGTGCCAGCAGCGTTTCCTATAGGGGGAGCACTGAAGCTTTCTTT
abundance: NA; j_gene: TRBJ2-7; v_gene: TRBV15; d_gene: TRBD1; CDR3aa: CATSGNPGQGYEQYF; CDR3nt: TGTGCCACCAGCGGAAACCCGGGACAGGGTTACGAGCAGTACTTC
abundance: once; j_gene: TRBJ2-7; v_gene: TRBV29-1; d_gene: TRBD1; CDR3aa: CSVGQGVGEQYF; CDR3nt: TGCAGCGTAGGACAGGGTGTAGGCGAGCAGTACTTC
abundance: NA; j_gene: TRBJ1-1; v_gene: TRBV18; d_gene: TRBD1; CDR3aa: CASSPDRVVRTAFF; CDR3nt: TGTGCCAGCTCACCGGACAGGGTGGTTCGTACAGCTTTCTTT
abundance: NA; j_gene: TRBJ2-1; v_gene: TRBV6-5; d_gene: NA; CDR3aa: CASSYVTGVYNEQFF; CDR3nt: TGTGCCAGCAGTTATGTGACTGGAGTTTACAATGAGCAGTTCTTC
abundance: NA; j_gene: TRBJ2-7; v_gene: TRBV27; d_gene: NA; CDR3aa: CASPGEPKQGYSYEQYF; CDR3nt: TGTGCCAGCCCCGGGGAGCCGAAACAGGGCTACTCCTACGAGCAGTACTTC
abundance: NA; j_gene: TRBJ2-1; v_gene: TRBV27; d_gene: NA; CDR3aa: CASSPPGRGTAYNEQFF; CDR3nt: TGTGCCAGCAGTCCCCCAGGTCGGGGAACCGCCTACAATGAGCAGTTCTTC
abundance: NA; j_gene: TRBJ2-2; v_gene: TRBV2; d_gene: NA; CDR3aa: CASSVFPTHSRNTGELFF; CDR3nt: TGTGCCAGCAGTGTATTCCCGACACATTCCCGAAACACCGGGGAGCTGTTTTTT
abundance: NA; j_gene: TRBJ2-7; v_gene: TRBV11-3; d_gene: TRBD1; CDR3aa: CASSYQGQAYEQYF; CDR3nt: TGTGCCAGCAGCTACCAAGGACAGGCTTACGAGCAGTACTTC
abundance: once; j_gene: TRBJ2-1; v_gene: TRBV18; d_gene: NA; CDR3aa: CASSPVGRYNEQFF; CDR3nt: TGTGCCAGCTCACCCGTAGGCAGGTACAATGAGCAGTTCTTC
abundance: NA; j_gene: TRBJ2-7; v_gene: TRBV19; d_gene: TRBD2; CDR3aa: CASRPGGSRDEQYF; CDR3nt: TGTGCCAGTAGACCGGGGGGATCGAGAGACGAGCAGTACTTC
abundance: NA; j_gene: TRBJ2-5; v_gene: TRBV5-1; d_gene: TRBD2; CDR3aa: CASSLGLAGGQETQYF; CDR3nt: TGCGCCAGCAGCCTAGGACTAGCGGGGGGACAAGAGACCCAGTACTTC
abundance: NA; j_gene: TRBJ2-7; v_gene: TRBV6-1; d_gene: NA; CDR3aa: CASSADGFRVLQYF; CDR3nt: TGTGCCAGCAGTGCCGACGGATTCCGGGTCCTACAGTACTTC
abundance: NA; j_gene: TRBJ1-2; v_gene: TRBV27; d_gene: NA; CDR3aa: CASSSRGGDGYTF; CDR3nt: TGTGCCAGCAGTTCCCGAGGAGGGGATGGCTACACCTTC
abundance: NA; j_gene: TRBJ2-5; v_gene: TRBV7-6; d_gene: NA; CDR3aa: CASSLVVQETQYF; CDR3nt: TGTGCCAGCAGCTTAGTCGTACAAGAGACCCAGTACTTC
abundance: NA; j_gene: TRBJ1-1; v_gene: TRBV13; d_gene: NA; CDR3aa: CASSKRFTGTGFSATEAFF; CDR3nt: TGTGCCAGCAGCAAGAGATTTACAGGGACCGGTTTTTCTGCAACTGAAGCTTTCTTT
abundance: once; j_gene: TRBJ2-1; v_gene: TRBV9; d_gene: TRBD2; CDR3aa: CASSVGRTSGGASSYNEQFF; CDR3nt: TGTGCCAGCAGCGTAGGGAGGACTAGCGGGGGGGCAAGCTCCTACAATGAGCAGTTCTTC
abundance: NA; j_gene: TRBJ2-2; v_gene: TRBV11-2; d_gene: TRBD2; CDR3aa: CASSFLADTGELFF; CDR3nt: TGTGCCAGCAGCTTCCTAGCGGACACCGGGGAGCTGTTTTTT
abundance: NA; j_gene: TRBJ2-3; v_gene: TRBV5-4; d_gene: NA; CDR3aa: CASSPPGGVSTDTQYF; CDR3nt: TGTGCCAGCAGCCCCCCCGGCGGGGTTTCCACAGATACGCAGTATTTT
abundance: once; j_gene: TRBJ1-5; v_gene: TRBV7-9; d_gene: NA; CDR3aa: CASSSQGNSNQPQHF; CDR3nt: TGTGCCAGCAGCTCCCAGGGGAATAGCAATCAGCCCCAGCATTTT
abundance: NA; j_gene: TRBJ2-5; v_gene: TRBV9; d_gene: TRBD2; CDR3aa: CASSQRSAGLSTNLQETQYF; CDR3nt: TGTGCCAGCAGCCAGAGGTCAGCGGGGCTCTCCACAAACCTCCAAGAGACCCAGTACTTC
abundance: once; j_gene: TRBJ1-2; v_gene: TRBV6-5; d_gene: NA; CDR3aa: CASSYSTGNYGYTF; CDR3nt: TGTGCCAGCAGTTACAGCACAGGGAACTATGGCTACACCTTC
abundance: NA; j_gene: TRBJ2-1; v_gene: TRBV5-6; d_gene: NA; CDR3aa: CASSSTDNEQFF; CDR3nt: TGTGCCAGCAGCTCGACAGACAATGAGCAGTTCTTC
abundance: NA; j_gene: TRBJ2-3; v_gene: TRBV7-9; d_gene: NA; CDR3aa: CASTPTGNRADTQYF; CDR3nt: TGTGCCAGCACGCCCACAGGGAACCGCGCAGATACGCAGTATTTT
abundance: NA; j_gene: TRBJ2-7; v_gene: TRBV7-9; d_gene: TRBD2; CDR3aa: CASSPTLAVTYEQYF; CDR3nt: TGTGCCAGCAGCCCGACTCTAGCGGTAACCTACGAGCAGTACTTC